What follows is one T cell receptor (beta chain) and its context. Patients at the Seattle site were enrolled during active infection and followed longitudinally. This entry belongs to a study of blood T cell repertoires in COVID-19. The overall study: The study drew acute and convalescent COVID-19 samples from the United States, Italy and Spain. The analysed material was cDNA or gDNA that came from T cells, B-cell-depleted T cells, or PBMCs.

Methods used by the authors: Amplified reference gene primers provided the basis for estimating nucleated cell counts. Libraries were prepared by immunoSEQ multiplex PCR; TCRdb keeps only in-frame clonotypes and omits some of them. D and trimming were read from the DNA, whereas the V and J calls and clone size are those reported in that table. There are some 200,000 clones in the sample; about four fifths occur only once, and more than 9.5% lies in the top ten. V lost 0 bases and J 2 bases, leaving 16 bases between the germline ends. Germline CDR1 SGDLS, CDR2 YYNGEE. This CDR3 contains 17 residues. The TCR was taken from a woman in her thirties or forties with COVID-19, enrolled during active disease. The chain recombines TRBV9 with TRBJ2-3; tentatively, D is TRBD2 (6 bases). Material for sequencing was peripheral blood. In nucleotides, the CDR3 is TGTGCCAGCAGCGTAGATCTTCCGGGACTGGTCACAGATACGCAGTATTTT. Translation: CASSVDLPGLVTDTQYF.